This T cell receptor (beta chain) was observed in a study of T cell responses to AZD1222 COVID-19 vaccine. V gave up 7 bases and J gave up 14 bases; unmatched junction bases: 13. The CDR3 runs 13 residues. Germline V gene lookup returns CDR1 SGHDN and CDR2 FVKESK. Clones were sequenced by immunoSEQ multiplex PCR, and TCRdb holds only the in-frame ones, with some missing. The table includes just under 95,000 clones, roughly 93% detected once. The rearrangement uses TRBV14 and TRBJ1-2; 10 positions match TRBD1. The sample here was peripheral blood, taken on day 0 of AZD1222 vaccination. This clonotype was obtained from an adult in good health. CDR3 loop: CASNPGTGVGITF. The DNA for the CDR3 is TGTGCCAGCAACCCCGGGACAGGGGTGGGAATAACCTTC.